This TCR beta chain was sequenced in a study of control samples from healthy donors and cancer patients. The table came from immunoSEQ multiplex PCR; TCRdb's copy has only in-frame clones and leaves some out. The sample carries 100,000 to 150,000 clones, around 92% recorded once. CDR1 and CDR2 (germline): SGDLS, YYNGEE. V lost 6 bases, J lost 7 bases, and 14 bases lay in between. The CDR3 has 13 amino acids. This TCR was recovered from a man aged 45-60 years in good health. The specimen was blood. V and J are TRBV9 and TRBJ1-5; D ambiguous. DNA of the CDR3: TGTGCCAGCAACTCTCTCCCGGGACAGCCCCAGCATTTT. Amino acids: CASNSLPGQPQHF. The whole variable domain, remainder taken from reference TRBV9 and TRBJ1-5, is DSGVTQTPKHLITATGQRVTLRCSPRSGDLSVYWYQQSLDQGLQFLIQYYNGEERAKGNILERFSAQQFPDLHSELNLSSLELGDSALYFCASNSLPGQPQHFGDGTRLSIL.